A single sample gave rise to the 2 T cell receptor beta chains below, sequenced in a study of regulatory T cells in long-lasting Graves disease. The time point is: newly diagnosed GD, antithyroid drugs for less than 3 months. The TCR library used RNA extracted from PBMCs. Assembly of TCR beta libraries relied on iRepertoire HTBI primers together with Arm-PCR of CDR3 regions. From the multiplex PCR reads, TCRdb called clonotypes with MiXCR, one entry per CDR3 protein. The table records around 450,000 distinct CDR3 sequences, around 16% of them present only once. Another study also made use of these data, one on T cells in Graves' hyperthyroidism and ophthalmopathy.

Sequences were derived from peripheral blood mononuclear cells (PBMCs), sampled at new diagnosis, from a patient treated with antithyroid drugs. Receptors were obtained from a man aged 40-49 years with Graves disease.

The table lists this clonotype with many counts. DNA of the CDR3: TGTGCCAGCAGCCAAGTTGGCGGCGCGGGCTACGAGCAGTACTTC. Amino acid sequence: CASSQVGGAGYEQYF. The V call is TRBV3-1, the J call TRBJ2-7, with D possibly TRBD2 on 5 matching bases. The CDR3 is made up of 15 amino acids. The germline V gene encodes CDR1 LGHDT and CDR2 YNNKEL (reference sequence). Trimming took 1 base from V and 3 from J, leaving 13 bases between them.

The chain links TRBV5-1 to TRBJ2-1, with 7 positions matching TRBD2. Germline V gene sequence: CDR1 SGHRS, CDR2 YFSETQ. The CDR3 spans 15 residues. Trimming took 0 bases from V and 5 from J; bases not matched to a gene: 5. CDR3 DNA sequence: TGCGCCAGCAGCTTGGCGAGGACTAGGAACAATGAGCAGTTCTTC. The encoded protein is CASSLARTRNNEQFF.